These 7 T cell receptor beta chains originate from one sample sequenced in a study of blood T cell repertoires in COVID-19. Clones were sequenced by immunoSEQ multiplex PCR, and TCRdb holds only the in-frame ones, with some missing. Of some 170,000 clones in the sample, about nine tenths were seen once. The material sequenced was peripheral blood. The source of these receptors is a man in his fifties or sixties with active or convalescent COVID-19.

This rearrangement joins TRBV12-3 or TRBV12-4 to TRBJ1-4; D ambiguous. V lost 6 bases and J 7 bases, leaving 9 bases between the germline ends. The CDR3 totals 12 residues. The CDR3 bases are TGTGCCAGCAGACTACCGGGTGAAAAACTGTTTTTT. The encoded protein is CASRLPGEKLFF.

The chain employs TRBV19 and TRBJ1-5; D unclear. V gave up 5 bases and J gave up 0 bases, with 11 bases separating them. CDR1 and CDR2 (germline): LNHDA, SQIVND (reference sequence). The CDR3 is made up of 15 amino acids. The CDR3: CASSGQKYSNQPQHF. The CDR3 DNA reads as TGTGCCAGTAGTGGGCAGAAGTATAGCAATCAGCCCCAGCATTTT.

The chain joins TRBV19 to TRBJ1-1; no clear D gene. The V gene lost 3 bases and the J gene lost 8 bases, with 13 bases spanning the gap. The CDR3 consists of 13 residues. Germline V gene sequence: CDR1 LNHDA, CDR2 SQIVND (reference sequence). Written as DNA, the CDR3 is TGTGCCAGTAGTATCAGCGGGGAGAGGGAAGCTTTCTTT. It translates to CASSISGEREAFF.

This chain joins TRBV15 and TRBJ1-4, with 11 bases fitting TRBD1. This CDR3 is built from 17 residues. Germline loops: CDR1 LNHNV, CDR2 YYDKDF (reference sequence). V lost 3 bases to trimming and J lost 2 bases; unmatched junction nucleotides: 5. The CDR3 sequence: CATSSGQGASTNEKLFF. The CDR3 coding sequence is TGTGCCACCAGCAGCGGACAGGGGGCGAGTACTAATGAAAAACTGTTTTTT. Full variable domain (outside the CDR3, taken from reference TRBV15 and TRBJ1-4): DAMVIQNPRYQVTQFGKPVTLSCSQTLNHNVMYWYQQKSSQAPKLLFHYYDKDFNNEADTPDNFQSRRPNTSFCFLDIRSPGLGDTAMYLCATSSGQGASTNEKLFFGSGTQLSVL.

As DNA, the CDR3 is TGTGCCAGCAGCTTTTGGGGATCGGGACTCCGCACAGATACGCAGTATTTT. Translating it yields CASSFWGSGLRTDTQYF. The chain joins TRBV11-2 to TRBJ2-3; D is perhaps TRBD2 (6 bases). V dropped 3 bases and J dropped 1 base, with 17 bases sitting between them. The CDR3 runs to 17 residues. Germline CDR1 SGHAT, CDR2 FQNNGV.

The chain has TRBV5-6 and TRBJ1-3; the D gene is possibly TRBD1 (5 bases). Germline CDR1 SGHDT, CDR2 YYEEEE. Trimming took 6 bases from V and 0 from J, leaving 13 bases between them. The CDR3 covers 15 residues. CDR3 amino acids: CASTSGLHSGNTIYF. CDR3 nucleotide sequence: TGTGCCAGCACCTCGGGACTTCACTCTGGAAACACCATATATTTT.

The DNA for the CDR3 is TGTGCCAGCAGCTTAGGGACAGGGGGCATGAACACTGAAGCTTTCTTT. This gives the protein CASSLGTGGMNTEAFF. V is TRBV11-2 and J is TRBJ1-1, with TRBD1 identical over 11 bases. The V and J ends lost 1 base and 0 bases, in that order; junction bases with no gene match: 1. CDR3 size: 16 residues. The germline CDR1 and CDR2 sequences are SGHAT and FQNNGV.